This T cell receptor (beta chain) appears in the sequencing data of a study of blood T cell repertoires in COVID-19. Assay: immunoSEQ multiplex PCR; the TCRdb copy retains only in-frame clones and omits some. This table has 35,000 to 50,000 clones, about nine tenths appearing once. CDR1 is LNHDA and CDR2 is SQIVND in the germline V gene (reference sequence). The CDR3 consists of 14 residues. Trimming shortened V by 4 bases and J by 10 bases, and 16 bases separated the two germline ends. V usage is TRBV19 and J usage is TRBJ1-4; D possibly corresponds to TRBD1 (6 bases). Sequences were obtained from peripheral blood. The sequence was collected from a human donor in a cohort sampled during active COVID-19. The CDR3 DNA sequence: TGTGCCAGTAGTAGCGGGGGCGCGGGTGGAAAACTGTTTTTT. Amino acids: CASSSGGAGGKLFF.